The clone carrying this T cell receptor (beta chain) was observed many times. This entry belongs to a study of T cells after posttransplantation cyclophosphamide. CDR3 length equals 17 residues. The ends lost 6 bases at V and 0 bases at J; junction bases unmatched: 11. Germline CDR1 is SNHLY and CDR2 is FYNNEI. Some clones are missing from TCRdb's copy, which holds only in-frame ones; the method was immunoSEQ multiplex PCR. This sample comprises more than 25,000 clones, none seen once only. This rearrangement joins TRBV2 to TRBJ1-5, with 7 bases identical to TRBD1. The sample taken for sequencing was PBMCs. The sequence was obtained from a man aged 45-65 years in good health, CMV-negative, and a related stem cell transplant donor. The CDR3 nucleotides are TGTGCCAGCAGCAGACCGGGACAGTCATATAGCAATCAGCCCCAGCATTTT. The encoded protein is CASSRPGQSYSNQPQHF.